The 3 T cell receptor beta chains presented below share a single source sample, sequenced in a study of PD-1 blockade in classical Hodgkin lymphoma. Libraries were prepared by immunoSEQ multiplex PCR; TCRdb keeps only in-frame clonotypes and omits some of them. The sample contains 25,000 to 35,000 clones, 85% to 90% of which appear only once. Exposure to brentuximab vedotin varied, and each patient had relapsed following autologous stem cell transplantation. Thawed PBMCs underwent magnetic negative selection to yield purified CD4+ T cells. The source was CD4+ T cells from blood, collected at baseline. The receptors stem from a human donor with classical Hodgkin lymphoma.

This chain connects TRBV5-5 to TRBJ1-5, with D possibly matching TRBD1 (5 bases). Per the germline V gene, CDR1 is SGHKS and CDR2 is YYEKEE (reference sequence). V lost 3 bases to trimming and J lost 3 bases, with 13 bases between them. The CDR3 totals 15 residues. The CDR3 reads CASSWGRQLNQPQHF. CDR3 coding DNA: TGTGCCAGCAGCTGGGGACGGCAGCTCAATCAGCCCCAGCATTTT.

This sequence joins TRBV25-1 and TRBJ1-2; the D gene is possibly TRBD1 (5 bases). Germline values: CDR1 MGHDK, CDR2 SYGVNS. The CDR3 extends over 12 amino acids. The germline V and J ends were trimmed by 5 bases and 13 bases, with 17 bases remaining between them. DNA for the CDR3: TGTGCCAGCAGTCAGTCGGAGGGACTCCGCACCTTC. Residues: CASSQSEGLRTF.

This rearrangement joins TRBV5-8 to TRBJ2-2; 12 nucleotides line up with TRBD2. Trimming removed 4 bases from V and 0 bases from J; junction bases left unmatched: 10. This CDR3 has 19 amino acids. The germline V gene encodes CDR1 SGHTS and CDR2 YDEGEE. Written as DNA, the CDR3 is TGTGCCAGCAGCGGTGGTGGGCTAGCGGGAGGGCCGAACACCGGGGAGCTGTTTTTT. It is translated as CASSGGGLAGGPNTGELFF.